This T cell receptor (beta chain) was retrieved from a study of blood T cell repertoires in COVID-19. Looking at the study overall: The origin of the acute and convalescent COVID-19 samples was the United States, Italy and Spain. PBMCs, B-cell-depleted T cells, or T cells provided the cDNA or gDNA that made up the material.

Per the authors' pipeline: Amplification from reference gene primers served as the basis for estimated nucleated cell counts. Clones were sequenced by immunoSEQ multiplex PCR, and TCRdb holds only the in-frame ones, with some missing. From that table come the V and J calls and clone size; the DNA was used to work out D and trimming. Here the sample spans about 80,000 clones, around 90% being singletons. CDR3 length: 14 residues. With V trimmed by 5 bases and J by 5 bases, 3 bases remained unmatched. CDR1 and CDR2 (germline): GTSNPN, SVGIG (reference sequence). Of note for this clone: Other nucleotide sequences in the sample specify the same CDR3.

The specimen sequenced was peripheral blood. The sequence was obtained from a man aged 30-40 years with acute or convalescent COVID-19. The chain employs TRBV30 and TRBJ2-2; 12 nucleotides match TRBD2. CDR3 region: CAWRLAGGTGELFF. DNA of the CDR3: TGTGCCTGGCGTCTAGCGGGAGGGACCGGGGAGCTGTTTTTT.